This T cell receptor (beta chain) was sequenced in a study of blood T cell repertoires in COVID-19. Study-wide context: The samples span acute and convalescent COVID-19 from the United States, Italy and Spain. Sample material is recorded as cDNA or gDNA derived from T cells, B-cell-depleted T cells, or PBMCs.

Authors' analysis steps: Nucleated cell number was recorded as an estimate derived from reference gene primer amplification. The protocol was immunoSEQ multiplex PCR, while the TCRdb copy is restricted to in-frame clones and leaves out a portion. The V and J calls and the clone size are those of that table, but D and trimming were determined from the DNA. Of 200,000 to 250,000 clones listed, under 90% were seen once; the top ten hold around 6.9%. Germline CDR1 reads SGHRS; CDR2 reads YFSETQ. V was clipped by 0 bases and J by 4 bases; unmatched bases: 4. The CDR3 consists of 15 residues. V usage is TRBV5-1 and J usage is TRBJ1-2, with TRBD1 matching 9 bases. Sequenced input: peripheral blood. The sequence came from a man aged 60 to 75 who had recovered from COVID-19. CDR3 bases: TGCGCCAGCAGCTTGGAGGTACAGGGGGCCTATGGCTACACCTTC. Translated, it gives CASSLEVQGAYGYTF.